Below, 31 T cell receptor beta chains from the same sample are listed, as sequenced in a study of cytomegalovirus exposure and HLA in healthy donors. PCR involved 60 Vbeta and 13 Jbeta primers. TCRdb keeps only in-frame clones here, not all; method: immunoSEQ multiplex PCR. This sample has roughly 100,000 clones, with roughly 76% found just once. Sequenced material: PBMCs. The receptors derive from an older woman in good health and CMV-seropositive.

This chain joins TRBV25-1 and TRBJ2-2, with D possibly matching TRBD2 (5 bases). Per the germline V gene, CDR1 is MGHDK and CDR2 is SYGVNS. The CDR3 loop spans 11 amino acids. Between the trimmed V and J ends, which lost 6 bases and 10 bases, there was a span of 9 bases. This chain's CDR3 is CASRGLSELFF. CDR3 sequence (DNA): TGTGCCAGCAGAGGACTTTCGGAGCTGTTTTTT.

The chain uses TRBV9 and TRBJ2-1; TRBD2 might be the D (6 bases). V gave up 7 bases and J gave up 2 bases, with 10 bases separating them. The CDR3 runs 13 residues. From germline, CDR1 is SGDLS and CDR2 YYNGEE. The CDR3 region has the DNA TGTGCCAGCGGCGGGGCCGCCTACAATGAGCAGTTCTTC. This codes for CASGGAAYNEQFF. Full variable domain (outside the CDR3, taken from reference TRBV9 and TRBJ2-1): DSGVTQTPKHLITATGQRVTLRCSPRSGDLSVYWYQQSLDQGLQFLIQYYNGEERAKGNILERFSAQQFPDLHSELNLSSLELGDSALYFCASGGAAYNEQFFGPGTRLTVL.

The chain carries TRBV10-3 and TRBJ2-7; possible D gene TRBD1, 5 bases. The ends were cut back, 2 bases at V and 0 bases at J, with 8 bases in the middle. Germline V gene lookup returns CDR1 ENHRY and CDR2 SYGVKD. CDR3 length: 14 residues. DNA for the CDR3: TGTGCCATCAGTGAGCCGACAGTCTCCTACGAGCAGTACTTC. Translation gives CAISEPTVSYEQYF.

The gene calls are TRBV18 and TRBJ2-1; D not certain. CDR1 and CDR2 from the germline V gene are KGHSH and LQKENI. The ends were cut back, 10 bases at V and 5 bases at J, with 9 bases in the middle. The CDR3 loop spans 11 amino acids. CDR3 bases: TGTGCCACCGGCAGGCACAATGAGCAGTTCTTC. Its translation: CATGRHNEQFF.

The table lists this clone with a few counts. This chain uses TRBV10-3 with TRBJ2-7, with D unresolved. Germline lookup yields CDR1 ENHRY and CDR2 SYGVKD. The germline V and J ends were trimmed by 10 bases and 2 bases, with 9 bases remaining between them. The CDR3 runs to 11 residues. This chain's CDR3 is CATVQTYEQYF. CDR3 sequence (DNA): TGTGCCACCGTCCAGACCTACGAGCAGTACTTC.

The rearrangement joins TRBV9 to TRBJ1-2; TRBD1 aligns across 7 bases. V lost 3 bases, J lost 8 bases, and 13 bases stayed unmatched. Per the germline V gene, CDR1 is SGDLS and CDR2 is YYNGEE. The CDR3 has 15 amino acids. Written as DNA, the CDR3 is TGTGCCAGCAGCGAACGATGGGGGAAGGGGGCCGGCTACACCTTC. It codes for CASSERWGKGAGYTF.

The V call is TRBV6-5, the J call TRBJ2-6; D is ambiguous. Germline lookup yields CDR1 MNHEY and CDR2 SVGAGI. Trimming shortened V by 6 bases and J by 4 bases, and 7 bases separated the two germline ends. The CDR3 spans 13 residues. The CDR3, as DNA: TGTGCCAGCAGCGGGTCCGGGGCCAACGTCCTGACTTTC. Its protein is CASSGSGANVLTF.

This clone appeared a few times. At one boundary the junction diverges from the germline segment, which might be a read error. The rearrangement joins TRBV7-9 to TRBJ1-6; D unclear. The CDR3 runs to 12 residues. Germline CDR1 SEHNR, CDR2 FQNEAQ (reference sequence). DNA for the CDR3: TGTTCCAGCAGCTTATTGGCTTCACCCCTCCACTTT. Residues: CSSSLLASPLHF.

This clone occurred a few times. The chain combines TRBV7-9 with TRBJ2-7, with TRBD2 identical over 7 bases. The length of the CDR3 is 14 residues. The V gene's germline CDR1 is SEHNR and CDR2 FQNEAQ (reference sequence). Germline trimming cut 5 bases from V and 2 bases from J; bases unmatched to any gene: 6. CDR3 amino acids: CASSPRGVTYEQYF. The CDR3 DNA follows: TGTGCCAGCAGCCCCCGGGGGGTTACCTACGAGCAGTACTTC.

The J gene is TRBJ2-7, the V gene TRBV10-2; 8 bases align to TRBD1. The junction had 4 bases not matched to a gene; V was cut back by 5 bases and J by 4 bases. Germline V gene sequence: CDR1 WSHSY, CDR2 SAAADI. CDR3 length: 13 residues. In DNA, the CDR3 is TGCGCCAGCAGTCAGGGGGCGGGTTACGAGCAGTACTTC. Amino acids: CASSQGAGYEQYF.

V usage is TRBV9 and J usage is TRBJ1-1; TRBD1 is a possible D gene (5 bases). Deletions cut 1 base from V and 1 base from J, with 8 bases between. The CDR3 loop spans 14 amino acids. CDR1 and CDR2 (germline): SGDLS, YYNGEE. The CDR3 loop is CASSVSTANTEAFF. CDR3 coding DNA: TGTGCCAGCAGCGTATCGACAGCGAACACTGAAGCTTTCTTT.

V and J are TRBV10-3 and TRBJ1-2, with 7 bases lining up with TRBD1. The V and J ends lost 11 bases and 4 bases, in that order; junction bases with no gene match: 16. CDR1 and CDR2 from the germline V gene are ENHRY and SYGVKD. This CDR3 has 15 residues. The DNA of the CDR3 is TGTGCCGTTAGACCGGGACAGTCTACGATCTATGGCTACACCTTC. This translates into CAVRPGQSTIYGYTF.

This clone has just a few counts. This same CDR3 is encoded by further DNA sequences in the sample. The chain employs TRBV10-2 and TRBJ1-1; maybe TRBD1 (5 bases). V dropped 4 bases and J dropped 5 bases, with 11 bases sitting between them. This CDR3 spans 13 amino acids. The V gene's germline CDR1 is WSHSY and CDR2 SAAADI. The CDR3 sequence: CASSGQGGTEAFF. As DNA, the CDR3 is TGCGCCAGCAGTGGGCAGGGTGGAACTGAAGCTTTCTTT.

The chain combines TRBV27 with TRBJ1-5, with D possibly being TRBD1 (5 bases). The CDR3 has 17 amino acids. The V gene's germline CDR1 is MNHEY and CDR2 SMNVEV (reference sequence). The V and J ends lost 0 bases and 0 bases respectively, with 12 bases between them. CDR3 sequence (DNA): TGTGCCAGCAGTTTATCGGCCGACAGACCTAGCAATCAGCCCCAGCATTTT. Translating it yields CASSLSADRPSNQPQHF.

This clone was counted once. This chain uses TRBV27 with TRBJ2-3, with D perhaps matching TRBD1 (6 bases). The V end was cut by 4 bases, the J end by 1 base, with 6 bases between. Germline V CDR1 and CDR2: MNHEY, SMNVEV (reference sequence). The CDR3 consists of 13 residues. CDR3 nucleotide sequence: TGTGCCAGCAGTTCAGGGGGCACAGATACGCAGTATTTT. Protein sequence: CASSSGGTDTQYF.

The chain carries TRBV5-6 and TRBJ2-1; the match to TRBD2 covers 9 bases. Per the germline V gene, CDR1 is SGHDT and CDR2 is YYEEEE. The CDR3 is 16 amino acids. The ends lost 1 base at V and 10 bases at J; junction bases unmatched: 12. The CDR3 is CASSLFGSGSVGEQFF. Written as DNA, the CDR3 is TGTGCCAGCAGCTTGTTTGGTAGCGGGAGCGTGGGGGAGCAGTTCTTC.

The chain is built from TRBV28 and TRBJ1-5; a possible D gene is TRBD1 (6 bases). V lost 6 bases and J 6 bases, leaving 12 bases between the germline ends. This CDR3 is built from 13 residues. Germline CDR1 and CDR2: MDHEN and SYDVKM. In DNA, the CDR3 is TGTGCCAGCAGGACAGGAGGCGCTCAGCCCCAGCATTTT. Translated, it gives CASRTGGAQPQHF.

The CDR3 sequence is CASSEAGGSQPQHF. The CDR3, as DNA: TGTGCCAGCAGTGAGGCAGGGGGCAGCCAGCCCCAGCATTTT. The chain joins TRBV6-4 to TRBJ1-5; 8 nucleotides agree with TRBD1. This CDR3 has 14 residues. Germline CDR1 is MRHNA and CDR2 is SNTAGT. J was trimmed by 7 bases and V by 3 bases; bases with no gene match: 5.

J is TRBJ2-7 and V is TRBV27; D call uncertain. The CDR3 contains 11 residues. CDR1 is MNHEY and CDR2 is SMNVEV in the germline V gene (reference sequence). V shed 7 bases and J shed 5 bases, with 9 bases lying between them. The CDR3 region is CASNPRNEQYF. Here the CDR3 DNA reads TGTGCCAGCAACCCGCGCAACGAGCAGTACTTC.

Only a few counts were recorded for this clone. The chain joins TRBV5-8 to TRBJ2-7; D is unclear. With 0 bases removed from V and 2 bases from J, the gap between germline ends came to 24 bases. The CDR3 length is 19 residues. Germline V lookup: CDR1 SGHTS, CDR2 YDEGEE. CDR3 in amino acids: CASSLGGLVGGKSAYEQYF. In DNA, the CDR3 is TGTGCCAGCAGCTTGGGAGGTTTGGTCGGCGGAAAAAGCGCCTACGAGCAGTACTTC.

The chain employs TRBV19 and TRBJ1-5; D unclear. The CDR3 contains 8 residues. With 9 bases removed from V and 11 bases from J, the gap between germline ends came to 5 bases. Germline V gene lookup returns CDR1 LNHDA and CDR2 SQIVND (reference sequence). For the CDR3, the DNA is TGTGCCAGGACTACCCAGCATTTT. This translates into CARTTQHF. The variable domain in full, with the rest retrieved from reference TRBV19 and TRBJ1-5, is DGGITQSPKYLFRKEGQNVTLSCEQNLNHDAMYWYRQDPGQGLRLIYYSQIVNDFQKGDIAEGYSVSREKKESFPLTVTSAQKNPTAFYLCARTTQHFGDGTRLSIL.

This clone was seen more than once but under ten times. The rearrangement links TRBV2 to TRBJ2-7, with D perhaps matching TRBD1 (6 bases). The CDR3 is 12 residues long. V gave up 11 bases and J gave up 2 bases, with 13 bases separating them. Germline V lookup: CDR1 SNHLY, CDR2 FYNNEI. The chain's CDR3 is CAGRDNTYEQYF. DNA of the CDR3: TGTGCCGGCCGGGACAACACCTACGAGCAGTACTTC.

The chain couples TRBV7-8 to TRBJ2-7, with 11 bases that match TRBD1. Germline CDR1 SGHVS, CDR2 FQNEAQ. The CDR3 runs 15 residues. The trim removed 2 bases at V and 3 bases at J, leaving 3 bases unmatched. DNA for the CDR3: TGTGCCAGCAGCTTAAGGGGGACAGGGGGCTACGAGCAGTACTTC. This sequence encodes CASSLRGTGGYEQYF.

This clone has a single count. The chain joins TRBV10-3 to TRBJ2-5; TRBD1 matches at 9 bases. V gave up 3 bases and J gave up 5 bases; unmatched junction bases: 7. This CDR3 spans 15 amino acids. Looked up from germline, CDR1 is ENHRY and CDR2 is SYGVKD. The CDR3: CAISDEGQGRETQYF. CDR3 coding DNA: TGTGCCATCAGTGACGAGGGACAGGGAAGGGAGACCCAGTACTTC.

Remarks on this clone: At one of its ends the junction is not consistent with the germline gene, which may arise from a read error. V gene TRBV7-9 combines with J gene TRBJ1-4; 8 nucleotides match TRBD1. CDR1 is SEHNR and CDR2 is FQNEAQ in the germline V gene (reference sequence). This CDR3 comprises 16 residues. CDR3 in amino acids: CSSSQGQGKINEKLFF. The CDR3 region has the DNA TGTTCCAGCAGCCAAGGACAGGGAAAAATAAATGAAAAACTGTTTTTT.

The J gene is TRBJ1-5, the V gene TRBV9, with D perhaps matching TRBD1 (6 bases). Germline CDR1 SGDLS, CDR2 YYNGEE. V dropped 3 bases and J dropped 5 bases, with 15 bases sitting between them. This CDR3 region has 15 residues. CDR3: CASSEGGAPDQPQHF. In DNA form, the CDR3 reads TGTGCCAGCAGCGAGGGGGGGGCCCCAGATCAGCCCCAGCATTTT.

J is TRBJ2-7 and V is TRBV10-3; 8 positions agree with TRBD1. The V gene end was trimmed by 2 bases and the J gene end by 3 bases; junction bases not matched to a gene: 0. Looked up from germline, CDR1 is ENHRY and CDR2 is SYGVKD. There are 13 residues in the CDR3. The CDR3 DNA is TGTGCCATCAGTGAGGGACAGGGCTACGAGCAGTACTTC. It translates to CAISEGQGYEQYF.

The CDR3 nucleotides are TGTGCCAGCAGCACTGGGACAGGGTATAACTATGGCTACACCTTC. It encodes CASSTGTGYNYGYTF. The V and J genes are TRBV5-5 and TRBJ1-2, with TRBD1 identical over 9 bases. Germline values: CDR1 SGHKS, CDR2 YYEKEE (reference sequence). The V and J ends lost 4 bases and 1 base, in that order; junction bases with no gene match: 5. The CDR3 sequence is 15 residues long.

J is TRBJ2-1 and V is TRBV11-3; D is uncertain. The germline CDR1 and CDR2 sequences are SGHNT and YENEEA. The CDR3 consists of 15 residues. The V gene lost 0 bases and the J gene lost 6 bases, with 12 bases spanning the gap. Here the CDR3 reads CASSLDAQRVNEQFF. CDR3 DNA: TGTGCCAGCAGCTTAGACGCCCAACGGGTCAATGAGCAGTTCTTC.

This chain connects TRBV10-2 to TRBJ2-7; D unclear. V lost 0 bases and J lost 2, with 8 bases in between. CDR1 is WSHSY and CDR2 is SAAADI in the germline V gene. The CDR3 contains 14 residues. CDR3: CASSESGFPYEQYF. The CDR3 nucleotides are TGCGCCAGCAGTGAGTCGGGCTTCCCCTACGAGCAGTACTTC.

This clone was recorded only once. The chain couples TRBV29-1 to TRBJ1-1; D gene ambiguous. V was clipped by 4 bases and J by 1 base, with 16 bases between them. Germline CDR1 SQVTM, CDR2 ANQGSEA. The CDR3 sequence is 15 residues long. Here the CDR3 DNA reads TGCAGCGTTGCCCACCCAACATACGAGAACACTGAAGCTTTCTTT. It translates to CSVAHPTYENTEAFF.